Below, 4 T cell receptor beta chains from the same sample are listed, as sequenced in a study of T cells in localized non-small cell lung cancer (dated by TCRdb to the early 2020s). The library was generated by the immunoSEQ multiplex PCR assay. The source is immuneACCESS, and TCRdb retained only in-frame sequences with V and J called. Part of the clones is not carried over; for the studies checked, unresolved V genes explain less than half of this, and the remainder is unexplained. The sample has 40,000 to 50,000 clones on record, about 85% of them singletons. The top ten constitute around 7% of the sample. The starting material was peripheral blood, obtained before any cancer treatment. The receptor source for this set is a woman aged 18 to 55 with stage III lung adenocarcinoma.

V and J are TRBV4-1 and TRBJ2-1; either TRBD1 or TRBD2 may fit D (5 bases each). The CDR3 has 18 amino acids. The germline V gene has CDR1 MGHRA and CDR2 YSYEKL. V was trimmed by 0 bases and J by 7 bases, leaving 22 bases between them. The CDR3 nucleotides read TGCGCCAGCAGCCAAGATCGATTCTTGGGGGTACCAGGAAATGAGCAGTTCTTC. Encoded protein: CASSQDRFLGVPGNEQFF.

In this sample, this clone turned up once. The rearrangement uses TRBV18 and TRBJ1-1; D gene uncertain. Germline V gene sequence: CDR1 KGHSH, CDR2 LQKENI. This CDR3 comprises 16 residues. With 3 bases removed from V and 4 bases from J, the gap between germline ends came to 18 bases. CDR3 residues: CASSPEGLGSSTEAFF. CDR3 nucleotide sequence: TGTGCCAGCTCACCTGAGGGCTTGGGGTCGAGCACTGAAGCTTTCTTT.

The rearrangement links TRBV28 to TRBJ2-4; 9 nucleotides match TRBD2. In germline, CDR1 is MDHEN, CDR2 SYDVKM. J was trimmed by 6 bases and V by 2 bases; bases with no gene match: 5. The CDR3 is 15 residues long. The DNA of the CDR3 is TGTGCCAGCAGTTTAGGTAGCGGGGGTGCAAACATTCAGTACTTC. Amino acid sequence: CASSLGSGGANIQYF.

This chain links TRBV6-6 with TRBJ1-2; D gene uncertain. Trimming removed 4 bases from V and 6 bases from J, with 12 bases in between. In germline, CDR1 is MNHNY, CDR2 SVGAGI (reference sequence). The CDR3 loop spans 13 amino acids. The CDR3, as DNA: TGTGCCAGCAGTTTTGACGGATCTCATGGCTACACCTTC. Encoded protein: CASSFDGSHGYTF.